This T cell receptor (beta chain) was observed in a study of T cell changes during pregnancy in multiple sclerosis. TCRdb's table, derived via immunoSEQ multiplex PCR, lists solely in-frame clones and lacks some. The sample includes 45,000 to 55,000 clones, roughly 90% seen only once; the top ten take 0.15% to 0.2%. The sequence was collected from a female donor in good health, enrolled as a control in a pregnancy study. The material was CD4+ T cells from peripheral blood mononuclear cells, obtained after pregnancy.

As DNA, the CDR3 is TGTGCCAGCAGTAGGACACTCACCGCATACAATGAGCAGTTCTTC. Protein product: CASSRTLTAYNEQFF. The chain is built from TRBV6-5 and TRBJ2-1, with a tentative D call TRBD1 (5 bases). Trimming removed 5 bases at V and 4 bases at J, with 15 bases between. The CDR3 has 15 amino acids. Per the germline V gene, CDR1 is MNHEY and CDR2 is SVGAGI.